A single sample gave rise to the 17 T cell receptor beta chains below, sequenced in a study of blood T cells in healthy people across ages. Alongside a J-beta primer mix, a sample-barcoded 5' primer served in a second PCR lasting roughly 7 to 11 cycles. TCRdb processed the 5' RACE reads anew with MiXCR; each CDR3 protein has one entry. The sample has around 650,000 distinct CDR3 sequences, 40% to 50% seen once; the top ten hold approximately 31%. The sequencing input was blood. The receptors derive from a man at least 80 years old in good health.

Points on this clonotype: An end of the junction differs from the germline gene, which may be a read error. The chain links TRBV6-2 or TRBV6-3 to TRBJ2-7; a possible D gene is TRBD1 (5 bases). This CDR3 spans 14 amino acids. In germline, CDR1 is MNHEY, CDR2 SVGEGT. The CDR3 nucleotides are TGTACCAGCAGACGAGACAGTCCCTCCTACGAGCAGTACTTC. This sequence encodes CTSRRDSPSYEQYF.

The chain employs TRBV11-2 and TRBJ2-3, with 9 bases lining up with TRBD2. Germline assignment: CDR1 SGHAT and CDR2 FQNNGV. This CDR3 region has 15 residues. The trim removed 3 bases at V and 8 bases at J, leaving 9 bases unmatched. This CDR3 is CASSFPGGRAFTQYF. Written as DNA, the CDR3 is TGTGCCAGCAGCTTCCCGGGCGGGAGGGCCTTTACGCAGTATTTT.

The rearrangement joins TRBV5-1 to TRBJ1-4; 7 bases line up with TRBD1. Germline CDR1 is SGHRS and CDR2 is YFSETQ. The CDR3 is made up of 15 amino acids. With 2 bases clipped from V and 4 bases from J, the junction kept 5 bases outside the gene matches. The CDR3 spells CASSFTGDLNEKLFF. The CDR3, as DNA: TGCGCCAGCAGCTTCACAGGGGATCTTAATGAAAAACTGTTTTTT.

This clonotype was seen more than once but under ten times. The chain links TRBV12-3 or TRBV12-4 to TRBJ2-3, with 10 nucleotides matching TRBD1. With 6 bases clipped from V and 4 bases from J, the junction kept 7 bases outside the gene matches. This CDR3 spans 15 amino acids. The CDR3 nucleotides are TGTGCCAGCAGCCCTGGGACAGGGGACGCAGATACGCAGTATTTT. Its protein is CASSPGTGDADTQYF.

This chain links TRBV30 with TRBJ2-1; 7 bases align to TRBD2. With V trimmed by 3 bases and J by 7 bases, 15 bases remained unmatched. CDR3 length: 16 amino acids. Germline values: CDR1 GTSNPN, CDR2 SVGIG (reference sequence). Written as DNA, the CDR3 is TGTGCCTGGAGAAAACGTGGGGCGGGAGCCCTGAATGAGCAGTTCTTC. Its translation: CAWRKRGAGALNEQFF. Together with reference TRBV30 and TRBJ2-1, the CDR3 gives the full variable domain: SQTIHQWPATLVQPVGSPLSLECTVEGTSNPNLYWYRQAAGRGLQLLFYSVGIGQISSEVPQNLSASRPQDRQFILSSKKLLLSDSGFYLCAWRKRGAGALNEQFFGPGTRLTVL.

The chain has TRBV6-4 and TRBJ2-1; TRBD2 matches 11 bases. V dropped 0 bases and J dropped 6; count of bases not matched to a gene: 1. The CDR3 is 15 amino acids. CDR1 is MRHNA, CDR2 SNTAGT, per germline. CDR3 in DNA: TGTGCCAGCAGTGACTCTAGCGGGGGGGGCAATGAGCAGTTCTTC. As protein: CASSDSSGGGNEQFF.

This clonotype appeared a few times. The chain is built from TRBV7-2 and TRBJ2-7, with TRBD2 matching 11 bases. The germline gives CDR1 SGHTA, CDR2 FQGNSA. The CDR3 runs 15 residues. Trimming cost V 1 base and J 4 bases; bases outside gene matches: 3. The CDR3 here is CASSLVAGGAYEQYF. The CDR3 DNA reads as TGTGCCAGCAGCTTAGTAGCGGGGGGGGCTTACGAGCAGTACTTC.

This clonotype was detected many times. The chain links TRBV12-3 or TRBV12-4 to TRBJ1-2; 8 bases align to TRBD1. The CDR3 runs to 17 residues. Trimming took 3 bases from V and 0 from J; bases not matched to a gene: 9. The CDR3 coding sequence is TGTGCCAGCAGTTTCTTCCAGGGGGCTATAGCTAACTATGGCTACACCTTC. Protein sequence: CASSFFQGAIANYGYTF.

The chain combines TRBV20-1 with TRBJ2-7, with no clear D. The CDR3 length is 13 residues. Trimming removed 3 bases at V and 2 bases at J, with 11 bases between. From germline, CDR1 is DFQATT and CDR2 SNEGSKA (reference sequence). CDR3 in amino acids: CSASLVQPYEQYF. For the CDR3, the DNA is TGCAGTGCTAGCCTTGTACAGCCCTACGAGCAGTACTTC.

V gene TRBV5-1 combines with J gene TRBJ2-5, with 8 nucleotides matching TRBD2. This CDR3 has 14 amino acids. Germline V gives CDR1 SGHRS, CDR2 YFSETQ. Losses at the gene ends were 4 bases for V and 0 bases for J; bases not matched to a gene: 2. CDR3 bases: TGCGCCAGCAGCGGAGCGGGGGACCAAGAGACCCAGTACTTC. It specifies CASSGAGDQETQYF.

This chain joins TRBV18 and TRBJ2-6, with 7 bases lining up with TRBD1. Germline assignment: CDR1 KGHSH and CDR2 LQKENI. The junction had 4 bases not matched to a gene; V was cut back by 5 bases and J by 0 bases. The CDR3 spans 16 residues. The CDR3 protein is CASSGGQLSGANVLTF. CDR3 DNA: TGTGCCAGCTCAGGGGGACAGCTCTCTGGGGCCAACGTCCTGACTTTC.

A few counts support this clonotype. A read error may be the cause here, since a much bigger clone is one base away. This chain connects TRBV20-1 to TRBJ2-4; 8 nucleotides agree with TRBD1. The J call is doubtful: the DNA matches TRBJ2-7 better. The length of the CDR3 is 15 residues. CDR1 is DFQATT and CDR2 is SNEGSKA in the germline V gene (reference sequence). This chain's CDR3 is CSARTSGGQIREQYF. Here the CDR3 DNA reads TGCAGTGCTAGAACCTCAGGGGGCCAGATTCGCGAGCAGTACTTC.

This chain links TRBV5-1 with TRBJ2-7, with 8 bases that match TRBD2. This CDR3 has 12 residues. Trimming cost V 1 base and J 7 bases; bases outside gene matches: 1. Germline CDR1 reads SGHRS; CDR2 reads YFSETQ. The CDR3 loop is CASSLPSGEQYF. CDR3 nucleotides: TGCGCCAGCAGCTTGCCTAGCGGGGAGCAGTACTTC.

The chain links TRBV6-2 or TRBV6-3 to TRBJ2-5; D may be TRBD1 (6 bases). The V gene lost 10 bases and the J gene lost 5 bases, with 20 bases spanning the gap. The germline V gene encodes CDR1 MNHEY and CDR2 SVGEGT. This CDR3 has 14 residues. The CDR3 spells CANSYRAVRETQYF. CDR3 in DNA: TGTGCCAACTCCTACAGGGCGGTAAGGGAGACCCAGTACTTC.

This chain uses TRBV20-1 with TRBJ2-3, with 8 bases aligning to TRBD2. In germline, CDR1 is DFQATT, CDR2 SNEGSKA (reference sequence). V lost 4 bases and J lost 2; bases outside the gene matches: 5. This CDR3 is 14 amino acids long. Here the CDR3 DNA reads TGCAGTGCTACGTTAGCGGGACACACAGATACGCAGTATTTT. Protein: CSATLAGHTDTQYF.

This clonotype appeared a few times. This chain uses TRBV4-1 with TRBJ2-5, with no clear D. CDR1 and CDR2 from the germline V gene are MGHRA and YSYEKL. The CDR3 contains 14 residues. V lost 3 bases and J 1 base, leaving 9 bases between the germline ends. CDR3 sequence reads: CASSQPDVQETQYF. The CDR3 DNA sequence: TGCGCCAGCAGCCAGCCCGACGTCCAAGAGACCCAGTACTTC.

V gene TRBV10-1 combines with J gene TRBJ2-7, with TRBD2 matching over 9 bases. The J call may be incorrect, as the DNA end agrees better with TRBJ2-5. Germline CDR1 and CDR2: WNHNN and SYGVQD (reference sequence). This CDR3 has 14 residues. The CDR3 DNA reads TGCGCCAGCAGTGCTAGCGGGGTCCAAGAGACCCAGTACTTC. Translation gives CASSASGVQETQYF.